There are many counts of the clone carrying this T cell receptor (beta chain). As yet, its antigen is unknown. The TCR beta CDR3 regions underwent amplification using RNA transcripts as the source. An initial round of RT-PCR targeting the TCR CDR3 relied on the HTBI primer set. TCRdb itself ran the multiplex PCR reads through MiXCR, one entry per CDR3 protein. The table shows a few hundred thousand distinct CDR3 sequences, with under 60% occurring only once. The source of the sample is a study of T cells in Graves' hyperthyroidism and ophthalmopathy. The CDR3 has 15 residues. Germline CDR1 and CDR2: MNHNS and SASEGT. Trimming removed 3 bases at V and 0 bases at J, with 6 bases between. Study-wide findings and caveats: The model's output predicted ophthalmopathy at a median of around 6.9 months prior to onset.

The chain couples TRBV6-1 to TRBJ1-6; unclear D gene. The sequencing sample was made of peripheral blood or thyroid tissue (not recorded which). The sequence was obtained from a woman under 30 with Graves' hyperthyroidism. CDR3 sequence reads: CASSEWLSYNSPLHF. In DNA form, the CDR3 reads TGTGCCAGCAGTGAGTGGCTCTCCTATAATTCACCCCTCCACTTT.